This T cell receptor (beta chain) is drawn from a study of cytomegalovirus exposure and HLA in healthy donors. Some clones are missing from TCRdb's copy, which holds only in-frame ones; the method was immunoSEQ multiplex PCR. The sample has 190,000 or so clones, about 80% seen once. The CDR3 loop spans 15 amino acids. V lost 4 bases to trimming and J lost 7 bases; unmatched junction nucleotides: 10. Germline-derived CDR1 and CDR2 are SGHTS and YDEGEE. The clonotype was recovered from a young woman in good health and CMV-seropositive. Material for sequencing was PBMCs. This chain links TRBV5-8 with TRBJ1-5; TRBD1 aligns across 8 bases. The CDR3 DNA sequence: TGTGCCAGCAGCGCCGGGACAGGCGTCAGCCAGCCCCAGCATTTT. Translating it yields CASSAGTGVSQPQHF. Together with reference TRBV5-8 and TRBJ1-5, the CDR3 gives the full variable domain: EAGVTQSPTHLIKTRGQQATLRCSPISGHTSVYWYQQALGLGLQFLLWYDEGEERNRGNFPPRFSGRQFPNYSSELNVNALELEDSALYLCASSAGTGVSQPQHFGDGTRLSIL.